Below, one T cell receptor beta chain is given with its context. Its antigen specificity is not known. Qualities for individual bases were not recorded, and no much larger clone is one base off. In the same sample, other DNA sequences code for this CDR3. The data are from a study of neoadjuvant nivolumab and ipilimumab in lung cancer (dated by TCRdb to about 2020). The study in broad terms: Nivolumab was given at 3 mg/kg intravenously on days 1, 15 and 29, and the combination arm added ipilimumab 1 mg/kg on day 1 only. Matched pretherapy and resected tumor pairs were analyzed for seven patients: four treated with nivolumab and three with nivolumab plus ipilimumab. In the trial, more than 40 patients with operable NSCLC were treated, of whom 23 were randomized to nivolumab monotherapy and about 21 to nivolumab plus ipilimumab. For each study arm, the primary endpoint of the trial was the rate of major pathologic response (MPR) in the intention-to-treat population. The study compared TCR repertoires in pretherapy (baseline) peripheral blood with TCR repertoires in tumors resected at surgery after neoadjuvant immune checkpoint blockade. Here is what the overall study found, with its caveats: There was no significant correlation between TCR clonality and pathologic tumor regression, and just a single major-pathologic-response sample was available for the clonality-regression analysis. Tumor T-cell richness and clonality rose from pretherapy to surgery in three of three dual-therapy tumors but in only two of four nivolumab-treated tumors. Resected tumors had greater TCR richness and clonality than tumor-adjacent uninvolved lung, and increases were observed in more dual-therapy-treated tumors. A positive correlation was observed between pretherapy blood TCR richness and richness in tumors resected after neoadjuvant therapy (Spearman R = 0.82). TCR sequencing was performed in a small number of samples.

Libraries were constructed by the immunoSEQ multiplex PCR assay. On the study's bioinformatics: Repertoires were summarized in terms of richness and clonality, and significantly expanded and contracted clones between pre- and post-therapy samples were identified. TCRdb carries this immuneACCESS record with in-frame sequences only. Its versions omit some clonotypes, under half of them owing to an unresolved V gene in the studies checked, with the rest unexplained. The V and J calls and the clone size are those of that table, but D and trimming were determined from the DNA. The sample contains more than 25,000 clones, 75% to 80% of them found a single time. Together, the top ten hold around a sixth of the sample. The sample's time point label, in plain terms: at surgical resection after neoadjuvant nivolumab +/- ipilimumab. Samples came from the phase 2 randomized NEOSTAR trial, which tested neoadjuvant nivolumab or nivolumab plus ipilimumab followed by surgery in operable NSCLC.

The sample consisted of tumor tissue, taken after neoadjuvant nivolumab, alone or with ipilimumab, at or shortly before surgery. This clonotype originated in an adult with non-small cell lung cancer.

The CDR3 loop reads CASSPGLNQPQHF. The sequenced DNA: TGTGCCAGCTCACCCGGACTTAATCAGCCCCAGCATTTT. Here the chain combines TRBV18 and TRBJ1-5; no D gene can be assigned with confidence. The germline V gene specifies KGHSH as CDR1 and LQKENI as CDR2. The trim is 3 bases for V and 4 bases for J, with a gap of 7 bases between the germline ends. Its CDR3 holds 13 amino acids, cysteine through phenylalanine. The only DNA kept is the CDR3, 39 bases in frame from the first base.